A single TCR beta chain is shown here with its context. Profiling relied on immunoSEQ multiplex PCR, and the TCRdb table lists in-frame clones only, not all of them. The table lists about 85,000 clones, about 85% of them singletons. Trimming cost V 1 base and J 2 bases, with 7 bases left between them. This CDR3 comprises 14 residues. Germline CDR1 SGHTA, CDR2 FQGNSA. The sample comes from a study of cytotoxic CD8 clonotypes in ibrutinib-treated CLL. This sequence originates from a human donor with chronic lymphocytic leukemia. The V call is TRBV7-2, the J call TRBJ2-3, with D possibly being TRBD1 (5 bases). The input for sequencing was PBMCs, taken after 12 months of ibrutinib treatment. This CDR3 is CASSLGTITDTQYF. Written as DNA, the CDR3 is TGTGCCAGCAGCTTAGGGACAATCACAGATACGCAGTATTTT.